Following are 18 T cell receptor beta chains from one sample sequenced in a study of T-cell reconstitution after alpha-beta-depleted transplantation in children. Findings of the study overall: A year post-transplant, T-cell counts and diversity derived mostly from newly produced T cells.

Construction of the TCRbeta library involved unique molecular identifiers. TCRdb ran MiXCR on the PCR reads and lists one entry per CDR3 protein. Counted here are hundreds of thousands of distinct CDR3 sequences, less than 9.5% occurring once; the ten biggest clones make up 9.1%. Their target antigens are unknown. The source was peripheral blood, collected 360 days after TCRalphabeta/CD19-depleted stem cell transplant. The receptors derive from a female patient aged 2-9 years who had a stem cell transplant for Fanconi anemia, so the T cells may come from the graft donor.

As concerns this clonotype: A clone one base away is much larger, so this may be a read error. A read error is likely, as this CDR3 ends without the conserved phenylalanine or tryptophan. This chain uses TRBV20-1 with TRBJ2-1; 9 bases map to TRBD2. The CDR3 loop spans 16 amino acids. CDR1 and CDR2 (germline): DFQATT, SNEGSKA (reference sequence). After removal of 5 bases from V and 3 bases from J, the junction contained 11 bases not matched to a gene. Here the CDR3 DNA reads TGCAGTGCTGGTAGGCGAACTAGCGGGCACTACAATGAGCAGTTCTCC. The encoded protein is CSAGRRTSGHYNEQFS.

This clonotype was detected a few times. The chain employs TRBV5-1 and TRBJ1-5; tentatively, D is TRBD1 (6 bases). The CDR3 consists of 16 residues. Trimming took off 2 bases at V and 0 bases at J, with 12 bases between the two ends. Germline V lookup: CDR1 SGHRS, CDR2 YFSETQ. The DNA of the CDR3 is TGCGCCAGCAGCTTAGGGGGTGGGGATAGCAATCAGCCCCAGCATTTT. Translated: CASSLGGGDSNQPQHF.

This clonotype was observed at least ten times. This chain links TRBV12-3 or TRBV12-4 with TRBJ2-7; D gene uncertain. The CDR3 runs to 14 residues. Trimming stripped 6 bases from V and 2 bases from J, with 14 bases between. Here the CDR3 DNA reads TGTGCCAGCAGCCTTGACAAAGGCCCCTACGAGCAGTACTTC. Protein product: CASSLDKGPYEQYF.

The genes are TRBV20-1 and TRBJ2-1, with 8 bases identical to TRBD2. Germline values: CDR1 DFQATT, CDR2 SNEGSKA (reference sequence). The CDR3 loop spans 18 amino acids. Trimming cost V 4 bases and J 7 bases; bases outside gene matches: 21. The CDR3 DNA sequence: TGCAGTGCTACTCCCGGCGTTAGCGGGGCGTATACGAGGAATGAGCAGTTCTTC. It specifies CSATPGVSGAYTRNEQFF.

Ten or more counts support this clonotype. The chain joins TRBV29-1 to TRBJ1-2, with TRBD1 identical over 8 bases. The germline gives CDR1 SQVTM, CDR2 ANQGSEA. The CDR3 consists of 14 residues. Trimming removed 6 bases from V and 5 bases from J; junction bases left unmatched: 11. CDR3 residues: CSVYGQGRNYGYTF. In nucleotides, the CDR3 is TGCAGCGTATACGGACAGGGAAGAAATTATGGCTACACCTTC.

This clonotype has more than one count but fewer than ten. J is TRBJ2-7 and V is TRBV20-1; D unclear. This CDR3 spans 11 amino acids. Germline CDR1 DFQATT, CDR2 SNEGSKA (reference sequence). As DNA, the CDR3 is TGCAGTGCTCGAGATACCTACGAGCAGTACGTC. Protein: CSARDTYEQYV.

The chain is built from TRBV2 and TRBJ2-5; 9 nucleotides line up with TRBD1. The CDR3 has 15 amino acids. The V gene end was trimmed by 4 bases and the J gene end by 5 bases; junction bases not matched to a gene: 8. The germline V gene encodes CDR1 SNHLY and CDR2 FYNNEI. The CDR3 loop is CASSVLTGGWETQYF. CDR3 bases: TGTGCCAGCAGTGTCTTGACAGGGGGATGGGAGACCCAGTACTTC.

This clonotype has a count of ten or more. This chain links TRBV30 with TRBJ2-5; no definite D call. V lost 6 bases and J lost 5, with 19 bases in between. This CDR3 region has 14 residues. CDR1 GTSNPN and CDR2 SVGIG come from the germline V gene (reference sequence). CDR3: CACPGIGSSETQYF. CDR3 coding DNA: TGTGCCTGCCCTGGGATTGGGTCTTCGGAGACCCAGTACTTC.

A few counts support this clonotype. The rearrangement uses TRBV19 and TRBJ1-1; D remains unclear. The CDR3 has 13 residues. Germline assignment: CDR1 LNHDA and CDR2 SQIVND (reference sequence). V was pared by 9 bases and J by 3 bases, with 14 bases between. The DNA for the CDR3 is TGTGCCAGCTCGATCCAGGTTTACACTGAAGCTTTCTTT. Amino acid sequence: CASSIQVYTEAFF.

This clonotype was found many times. The rearrangement joins TRBV10-3 to TRBJ2-6, with 9 bases identical to TRBD1. Germline assignment: CDR1 ENHRY and CDR2 SYGVKD. The CDR3 spans 17 residues. Trimming at V came to 2 bases and at J to 0 bases, leaving 2 bases not matched to a gene. The CDR3 loop is CAISEAGQGSGANVLTF. The CDR3 nucleotides read TGTGCCATCAGTGAGGCGGGACAGGGCTCTGGGGCCAACGTCCTGACTTTC.

There are many counts of this clonotype. This chain joins TRBV29-1 and TRBJ2-7, with 9 bases aligning to TRBD1. Germline V gene data show CDR1 as SQVTM and CDR2 as ANQGSEA. The junction had 7 bases not matched to a gene; V was cut back by 7 bases and J by 3 bases. The length of the CDR3 is 13 residues. The CDR3 loop reads CSALGQGHYEQYF. DNA for the CDR3: TGCAGCGCCCTAGGACAGGGGCACTACGAGCAGTACTTC.

This chain joins TRBV6-1 and TRBJ2-5; the match to TRBD2 covers 9 bases. Germline V gene lookup returns CDR1 MNHNS and CDR2 SASEGT. The CDR3 length is 14 residues. With V trimmed by 2 bases and J by 3 bases, 1 base remained unmatched. In nucleotides, the CDR3 is TGTGCCAGCAGTGAATTAGCGGGGGAAGAGACCCAGTACTTC. Its translation: CASSELAGEETQYF.

This sequence joins TRBV5-5 and TRBJ2-7; D gene unclear. The CDR3 length is 12 residues. Per the germline V gene, CDR1 is SGHKS and CDR2 is YYEKEE (reference sequence). V lost 2 bases and J lost 5, with 8 bases in between. CDR3 in DNA: TGTGCCAGCAGCTTAAGTAGAGACGAGCAGTACTTC. The encoded protein is CASSLSRDEQYF.

In this sample, this clonotype turned up many times. CDR3 residues: CASSLWSGKMGEQYF. In nucleotides, the CDR3 is TGTGCCAGCAGTTTATGGAGCGGGAAAATGGGCGAGCAGTACTTC. V gene TRBV28 combines with J gene TRBJ2-7; 7 nucleotides align to TRBD2. CDR1 is MDHEN, CDR2 SYDVKM, per germline. This CDR3 has 15 residues. V dropped 0 bases and J dropped 6; count of bases not matched to a gene: 8.

CDR3 sequence reads: CASSYNPLGRHSYEQYF. CDR3 nucleotides: TGTGCCAGCAGTTATAACCCTCTGGGACGGCATAGCTACGAGCAGTACTTC. The J gene is TRBJ2-7, the V gene TRBV6-5; either TRBD1 or TRBD2 may fit D (5 bases each). CDR3 size: 17 residues. The germline V and J ends were trimmed by 3 bases and 3 bases, with 21 bases remaining between them. CDR1 is MNHEY and CDR2 is SVGAGI in the germline V gene.

This clonotype was observed many times. The J gene is TRBJ1-4, the V gene TRBV11-2; TRBD1 is a possible D gene (5 bases). The CDR3 loop spans 15 amino acids. Trimming shortened V by 5 bases and J by 1 base, and 11 bases separated the two germline ends. CDR1 SGHAT and CDR2 FQNNGV come from the germline V gene. CDR3 in DNA: TGTGCCAGCAGCCCACGACAGTTAACTAATGAAAAACTGTTTTTT. Amino acids: CASSPRQLTNEKLFF.

This clonotype was counted at least ten times. The V call is TRBV20-1, the J call TRBJ1-2, with 8 bases aligning to TRBD1. Germline V lookup: CDR1 DFQATT, CDR2 SNEGSKA (reference sequence). CDR3 length: 12 amino acids. Unmatched junction bases numbered 4, after V lost 6 bases and J lost 4 bases. The CDR3 here is CSAVGQVYGYTF. CDR3 coding DNA: TGCAGTGCGGTGGGACAGGTCTATGGCTACACCTTC.

The J gene is TRBJ1-2, the V gene TRBV28; D might be TRBD1 (5 bases). Germline CDR1 reads MDHEN; CDR2 reads SYDVKM. The V and J ends lost 6 bases and 5 bases respectively, with 7 bases between them. The CDR3 consists of 11 residues. This CDR3 is CASRKGYGYTF. CDR3 DNA: TGTGCCAGCAGAAAGGGGTATGGCTACACCTTC.